The T cell receptor (beta chain) under discussion was sequenced for a study of blood T cell repertoires in COVID-19. In the study overall: From T cells, B-cell-depleted T cells, or PBMCs came the material, which was cDNA or gDNA.

Trimming pared 7 bases from V and 8 bases from J, leaving 24 bases between. CDR1 is SGHDT and CDR2 is YYEEEE in the germline V gene. The CDR3 covers 15 residues. TCRdb's table, derived via immunoSEQ multiplex PCR, lists solely in-frame clones and lacks some. The table shows 70,000 or so clones, with 65% to 85% occurring only once. The chain employs TRBV5-6 and TRBJ1-1; D remains ambiguous. The source of this sequence is a man aged 55-75 years with acute or convalescent COVID-19. Specimen: peripheral blood. The CDR3 DNA is TGTGCCAGCGGGAGGTTTGACGAGCGGCGTGGGGAAGCTTTCTTT. Residues: CASGRFDERRGEAFF.